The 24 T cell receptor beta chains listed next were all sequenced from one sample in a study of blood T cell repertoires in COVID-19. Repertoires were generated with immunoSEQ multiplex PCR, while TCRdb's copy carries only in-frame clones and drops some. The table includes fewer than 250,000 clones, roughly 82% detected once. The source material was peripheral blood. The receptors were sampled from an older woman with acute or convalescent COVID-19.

The CDR3 nucleotides read TGTGCCAGCAGTCGGACTAGCGGGGGGGGATTCACAGATACGCAGTATTTT. Protein: CASSRTSGGGFTDTQYF. The chain carries TRBV3-1 (or the pseudogene TRBV3-2) and TRBJ2-3; 15 positions match TRBD2. The CDR3 is 17 residues long. Germline trimming cut 6 bases from V and 2 bases from J; bases unmatched to any gene: 6. Germline V gene data show CDR1 as LGHDT and CDR2 as YNNKEL (reference sequence).

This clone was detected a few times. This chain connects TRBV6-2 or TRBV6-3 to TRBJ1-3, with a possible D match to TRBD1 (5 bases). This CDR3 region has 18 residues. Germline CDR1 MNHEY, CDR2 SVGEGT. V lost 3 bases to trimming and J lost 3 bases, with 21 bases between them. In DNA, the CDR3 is TGTGCCAGCAGTTATCTTCTTCGGAGGGGAGGCGATGGAAACACCATATATTTT. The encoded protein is CASSYLLRRGGDGNTIYF.

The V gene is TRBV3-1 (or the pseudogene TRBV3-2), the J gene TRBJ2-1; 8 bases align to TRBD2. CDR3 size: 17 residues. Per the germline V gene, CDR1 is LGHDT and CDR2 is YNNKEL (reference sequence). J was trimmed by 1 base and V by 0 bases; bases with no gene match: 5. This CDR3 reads CASSQDEVAGSYNEQFF. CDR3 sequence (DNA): TGTGCCAGCAGCCAAGATGAGGTAGCGGGGTCCTACAATGAGCAGTTCTTC.

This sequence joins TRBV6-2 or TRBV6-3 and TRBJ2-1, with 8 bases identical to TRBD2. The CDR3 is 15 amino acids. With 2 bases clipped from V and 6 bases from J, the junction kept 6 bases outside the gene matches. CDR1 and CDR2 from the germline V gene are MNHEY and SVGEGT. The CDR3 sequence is CASSYAGGQGNEQFF. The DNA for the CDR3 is TGTGCCAGCAGTTACGCGGGGGGCCAAGGCAATGAGCAGTTCTTC.

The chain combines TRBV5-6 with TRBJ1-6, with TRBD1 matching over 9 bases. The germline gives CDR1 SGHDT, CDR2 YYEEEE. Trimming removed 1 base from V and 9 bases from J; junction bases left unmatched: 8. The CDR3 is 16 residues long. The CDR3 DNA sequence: TGTGCCAGCAGCTTGAGGGGACAGGGACAGACTTCACCCCTCCACTTT. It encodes CASSLRGQGQTSPLHF.

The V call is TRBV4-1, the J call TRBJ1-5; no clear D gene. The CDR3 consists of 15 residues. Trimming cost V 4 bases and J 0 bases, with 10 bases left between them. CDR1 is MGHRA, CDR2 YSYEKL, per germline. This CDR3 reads CASSLTEISNQPQHF. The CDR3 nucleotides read TGCGCCAGCAGCCTTACGGAGATTAGCAATCAGCCCCAGCATTTT.

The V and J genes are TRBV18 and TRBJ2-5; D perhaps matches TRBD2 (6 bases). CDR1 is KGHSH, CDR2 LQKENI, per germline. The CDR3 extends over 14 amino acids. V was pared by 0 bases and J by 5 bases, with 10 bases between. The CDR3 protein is CASSPPPGGETQYF. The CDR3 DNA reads TGTGCCAGCTCACCACCGCCCGGGGGTGAGACCCAGTACTTC.

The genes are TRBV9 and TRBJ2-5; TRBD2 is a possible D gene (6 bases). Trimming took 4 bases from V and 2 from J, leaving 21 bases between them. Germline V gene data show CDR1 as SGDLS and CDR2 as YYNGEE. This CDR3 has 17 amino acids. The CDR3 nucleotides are TGTGCCAGCAGCACCTACGCCGTCGGCGGGATACAAGAGACCCAGTACTTC. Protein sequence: CASSTYAVGGIQETQYF.

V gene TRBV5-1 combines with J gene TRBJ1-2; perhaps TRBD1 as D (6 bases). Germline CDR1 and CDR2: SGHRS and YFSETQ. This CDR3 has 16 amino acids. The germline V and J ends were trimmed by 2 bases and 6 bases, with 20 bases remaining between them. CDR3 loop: CASSFGRLGAGDGYTF. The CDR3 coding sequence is TGCGCCAGCAGCTTCGGGAGGTTGGGGGCGGGTGATGGCTACACCTTC.

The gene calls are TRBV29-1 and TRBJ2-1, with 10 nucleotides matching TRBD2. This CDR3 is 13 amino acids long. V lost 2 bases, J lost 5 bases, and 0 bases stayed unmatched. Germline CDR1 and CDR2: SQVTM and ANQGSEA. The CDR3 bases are TGCAGCGTTGAAAGCGGGGGGGACAATGAGCAGTTCTTC. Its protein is CSVESGGDNEQFF.

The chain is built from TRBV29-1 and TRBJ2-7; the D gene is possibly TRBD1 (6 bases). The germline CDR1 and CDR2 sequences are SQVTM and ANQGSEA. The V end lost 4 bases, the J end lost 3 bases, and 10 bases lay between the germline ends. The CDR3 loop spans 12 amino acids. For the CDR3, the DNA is TGCAGCGTTGGAATGGACAGCTACGAGCAGTACTTC. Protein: CSVGMDSYEQYF.

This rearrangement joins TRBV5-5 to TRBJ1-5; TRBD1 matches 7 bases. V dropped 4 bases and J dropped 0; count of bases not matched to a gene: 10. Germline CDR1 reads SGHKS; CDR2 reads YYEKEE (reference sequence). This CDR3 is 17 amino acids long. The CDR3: CASSPRDRILSNQPQHF. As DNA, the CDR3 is TGTGCCAGCAGCCCCCGGGACAGAATTCTTAGCAATCAGCCCCAGCATTTT. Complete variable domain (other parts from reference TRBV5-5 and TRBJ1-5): DAGVTQSPTHLIKTRGQQVTLRCSPISGHKSVSWYQQVLGQGPQFIFQYYEKEERGRGNFPDRFSARQFPNYSSELNVNALLLGDSALYLCASSPRDRILSNQPQHFGDGTRLSIL.

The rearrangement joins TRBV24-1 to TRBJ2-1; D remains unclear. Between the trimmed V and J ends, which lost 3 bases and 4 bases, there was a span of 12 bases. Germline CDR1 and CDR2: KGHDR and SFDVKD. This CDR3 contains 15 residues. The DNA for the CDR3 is TGTGCCACCAGTGATCCACAGTCCCTGTACAATGAGCAGTTCTTC. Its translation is CATSDPQSLYNEQFF.

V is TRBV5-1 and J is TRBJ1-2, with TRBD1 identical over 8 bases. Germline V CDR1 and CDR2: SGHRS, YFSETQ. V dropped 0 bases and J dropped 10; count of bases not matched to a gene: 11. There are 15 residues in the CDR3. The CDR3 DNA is TGCGCCAGCAGCTTGGACGGGACAGGACCAGGCGCCTACACCTTC. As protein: CASSLDGTGPGAYTF.

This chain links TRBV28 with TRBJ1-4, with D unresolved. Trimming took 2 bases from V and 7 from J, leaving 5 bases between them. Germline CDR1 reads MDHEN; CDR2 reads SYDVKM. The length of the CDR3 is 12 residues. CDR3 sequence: CASSLTGEKLFF. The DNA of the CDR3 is TGTGCCAGCAGTTTAACTGGTGAAAAACTGTTTTTT.

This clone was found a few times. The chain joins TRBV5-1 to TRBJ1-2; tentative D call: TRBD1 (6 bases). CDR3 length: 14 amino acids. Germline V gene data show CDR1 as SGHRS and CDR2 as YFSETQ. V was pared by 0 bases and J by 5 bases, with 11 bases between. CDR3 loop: CASSLGGQIYGYTF. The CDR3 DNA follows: TGCGCCAGCAGCTTGGGTGGACAGATTTATGGCTACACCTTC.

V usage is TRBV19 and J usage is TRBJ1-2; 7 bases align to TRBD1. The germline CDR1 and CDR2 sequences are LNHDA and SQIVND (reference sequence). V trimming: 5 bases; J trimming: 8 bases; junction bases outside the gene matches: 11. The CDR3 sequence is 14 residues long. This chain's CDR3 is CASSSGQLGVGYTF. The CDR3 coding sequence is TGTGCCAGTAGTTCGGGACAGTTGGGGGTCGGCTACACCTTC.

As DNA, the CDR3 is TGTGCCAGCACTCCAGGGGCCTCATACGAGCAGTACTTC. This codes for CASTPGASYEQYF. This chain joins TRBV6-5 and TRBJ2-7; tentative D call: TRBD1 (6 bases). The V and J ends lost 7 bases and 4 bases respectively, with 14 bases between them. The CDR3 extends over 13 amino acids. Germline values: CDR1 MNHEY, CDR2 SVGAGI.

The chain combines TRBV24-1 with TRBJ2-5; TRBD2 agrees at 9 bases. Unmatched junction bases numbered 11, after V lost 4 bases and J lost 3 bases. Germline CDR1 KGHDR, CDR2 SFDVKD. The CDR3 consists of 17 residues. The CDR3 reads CATSDPTGAGGEETQYF. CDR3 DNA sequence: TGTGCCACCAGTGACCCGACCGGAGCGGGGGGAGAAGAGACCCAGTACTTC.

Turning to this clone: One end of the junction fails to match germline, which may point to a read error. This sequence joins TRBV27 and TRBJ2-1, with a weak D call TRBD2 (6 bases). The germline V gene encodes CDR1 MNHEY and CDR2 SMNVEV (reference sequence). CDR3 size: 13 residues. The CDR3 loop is CASSFSFGGEQLF. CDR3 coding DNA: TGTGCCAGCAGTTTTTCATTCGGGGGAGAGCAGCTCTTC.

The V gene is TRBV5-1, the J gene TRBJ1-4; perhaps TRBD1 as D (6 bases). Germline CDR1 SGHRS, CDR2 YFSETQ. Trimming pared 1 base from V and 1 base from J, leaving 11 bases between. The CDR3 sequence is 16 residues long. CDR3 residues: CASSLTGTQTNEKLFF. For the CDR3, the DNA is TGCGCCAGCAGCTTGACCGGGACACAAACTAATGAAAAACTGTTTTTT.

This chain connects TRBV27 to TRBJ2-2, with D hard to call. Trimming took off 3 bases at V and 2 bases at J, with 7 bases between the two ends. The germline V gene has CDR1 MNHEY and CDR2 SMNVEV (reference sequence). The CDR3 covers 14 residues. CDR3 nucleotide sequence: TGTGCCAGCAGTTTTTATCTCAACACCGGGGAGCTGTTTTTT. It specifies CASSFYLNTGELFF.

Written as DNA, the CDR3 is TGTGCCAGCAGTTCCAGGACGCCAGGACTAGCGGGGGGGCATCCAGATACGCAGTATTTT. Protein sequence: CASSSRTPGLAGGHPDTQYF. This rearrangement joins TRBV6-2 or TRBV6-3 to TRBJ2-3; the match to TRBD2 covers 15 bases. J lost 4 bases, V lost 4 bases, and 15 bases had no gene match. The CDR3 sequence is 20 residues long. Germline V gene sequence: CDR1 MNHEY, CDR2 SVGEGT.

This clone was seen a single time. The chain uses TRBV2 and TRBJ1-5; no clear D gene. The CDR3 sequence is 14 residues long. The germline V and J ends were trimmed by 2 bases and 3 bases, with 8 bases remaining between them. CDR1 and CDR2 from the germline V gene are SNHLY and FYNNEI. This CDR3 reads CASSERHANQPQHF. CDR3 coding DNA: TGTGCCAGCAGTGAACGACACGCCAATCAGCCCCAGCATTTT.